The source of this T cell receptor (beta chain) is a study of shared clonotypes between healthy human individuals. For each subset, genomic DNA was distributed in equal portions over several immunoSEQ plates. Profiling relied on immunoSEQ multiplex PCR, and the TCRdb table lists in-frame clones only, not all of them. The sample yields around 1,100,000 clones, 77% seen once. CD4+ cells yielded CD45RA+ naive and CD45RA-negative memory subsets. In regard to this clone: The antigen is unknown.

Study results and limitations: Rarefaction revealed incomplete sorted-subset sequencing despite large depth. Clonotypes which were not shared had lower generation probabilities than clonotypes that all four donors shared.

Input material: memory CD4+ T cells from PBMCs. Subset described: CD45RA-negative fraction. This TCR derives from a man aged 18 to 35 in good health. Some clones in this sample may be carry-over from other donors' samples.

CDR3 DNA sequence: TGCGCCAGCAGGGAGGCGCTGGGCACAGATACGCAGTATTTT. Its translation is CASREALGTDTQYF. The chain carries TRBV5-1 and TRBJ2-3, with D maybe TRBD2 (5 bases). Trimming pared 5 bases from V and 1 base from J, leaving 11 bases between. From germline, CDR1 is SGHRS and CDR2 YFSETQ. This CDR3 is built from 14 residues. Full variable domain (missing parts from reference TRBV5-1 and TRBJ2-3): KAGVTQTPRYLIKTRGQQVTLSCSPISGHRSVSWYQQTPGQGLQFLFEYFSETQRNKGNFPGRFSGRQFSNSRSEMNVSTLELGDSALYLCASREALGTDTQYFGPGTRLTVL.